The 4 T cell receptor beta chains listed next were all sequenced from one sample in a study of cytomegalovirus exposure and HLA in healthy donors. A multiplex PCR was run with 60 Vbeta primers and 13 Jbeta primers. Measured with immunoSEQ multiplex PCR; TCRdb has only the in-frame clones, and not every one. The table has some 120,000 clones, about 73% seen once; the top ten hold roughly 2%. Sequenced: PBMCs. The receptors here all came from a woman between 35 and 50 years old in good health and CMV-seropositive.

The genes are TRBV9 and TRBJ2-5, with TRBD1 matching over 7 bases. The CDR3 is 14 residues long. The J segment lost 2 bases and the V segment lost 3 bases, leaving 4 bases of the junction unmatched. The germline gives CDR1 SGDLS, CDR2 YYNGEE. CDR3 sequence reads: CASSARQGQETQYF. CDR3 in DNA: TGTGCCAGCAGCGCCCGACAGGGACAAGAGACCCAGTACTTC. The entire variable domain, with the rest obtained from reference TRBV9 and TRBJ2-5, is as follows: DSGVTQTPKHLITATGQRVTLRCSPRSGDLSVYWYQQSLDQGLQFLIQYYNGEERAKGNILERFSAQQFPDLHSELNLSSLELGDSALYFCASSARQGQETQYFGPGTRLLVL.

This clone has more than one count but fewer than ten. The chain recombines TRBV5-1 with TRBJ1-1, with D possibly TRBD1 on 5 matching bases. The germline gives CDR1 SGHRS, CDR2 YFSETQ. The CDR3 runs 14 residues. Trimming removed 1 base from V and 1 base from J, with 8 bases in between. CDR3 nucleotide sequence: TGCGCCAGCAGCTTGAGACAGCAGAACACTGAAGCTTTCTTT. It is translated as CASSLRQQNTEAFF.

This chain joins TRBV10-3 and TRBJ1-2; 7 bases are shared with TRBD1. Germline V gene data show CDR1 as ENHRY and CDR2 as SYGVKD. The CDR3 has 15 residues. Germline trimming cut 6 bases from V and 7 bases from J; bases unmatched to any gene: 14. This CDR3 reads CAISDHYEGALGYTF. The CDR3 coding sequence is TGTGCCATCAGCGACCATTATGAGGGGGCGCTTGGCTACACCTTC.

J is TRBJ2-2 and V is TRBV5-1, with a weak D call TRBD1 (6 bases). V was cut by 0 bases and J by 3 bases, with 21 bases left in between. Per the germline V gene, CDR1 is SGHRS and CDR2 is YFSETQ. CDR3 length: 19 amino acids. The CDR3 region is CASSLEGGSSLFDTGELFF. The CDR3 coding sequence is TGCGCCAGCAGCTTGGAAGGGGGTAGTTCACTTTTCGACACCGGGGAGCTGTTTTTT.